These 17 T cell receptor beta chains came from one sample sequenced in a study of regulatory T cells in long-lasting Graves disease. In building TCR beta libraries, iRepertoire HTBI primers were used together with Arm-PCR of CDR3 regions. Each CDR3 protein gets one entry after TCRdb re-called the multiplex PCR reads with MiXCR. Seen here are about half a million distinct CDR3 sequences, less than 25% observed once, and the top ten hold under 15%. The time point denotes: persistent/refractory GD, antithyroid drugs over 5 years with positive TRAb. PBMC RNA was the source of the TCR library. The source was peripheral blood mononuclear cells (PBMCs), collected when the disease was refractory, from a patient treated with antithyroid drugs. These TCRs come from a female donor with Graves disease.

The chain joins TRBV6-1 to TRBJ1-2; TRBD1 is a possible D gene (5 bases). The V gene lost 7 bases and the J gene lost 6 bases, with 12 bases spanning the gap. CDR1 is MNHNS and CDR2 is SASEGT in the germline V gene. CDR3 length: 12 amino acids. The CDR3 region is CASNPGRDGYTF. The CDR3 DNA reads TGTGCCAGCAACCCGGGACGCGATGGCTACACCTTC.

This clonotype was seen only a few times. The gene calls are TRBV6-1 and TRBJ2-3; D not resolved. Germline loops: CDR1 MNHNS, CDR2 SASEGT. This CDR3 region has 14 residues. Trimming left V 6 bases short and J 4 bases short, with 14 bases between. The CDR3 bases are TGTGCCAGCAGCAAGGACCCCGCGTCAGATACGCAGTATTTT. It is translated as CASSKDPASDTQYF.

This clonotype was recorded many times. The chain couples TRBV28 to TRBJ2-7, with TRBD1 identical over 10 bases. The CDR3 consists of 14 residues. Per germline, CDR1 MDHEN and CDR2 SYDVKM. V lost 7 bases and J lost 6; bases outside the gene matches: 9. The CDR3 is CASTRDRGGSEQYF. In DNA, the CDR3 is TGTGCCAGCACCAGGGACAGGGGTGGGAGCGAGCAGTACTTC.

The V call is TRBV7-9, the J call TRBJ2-7; D gene uncertain. The V end lost 11 bases, the J end lost 6 bases, and 14 bases lay between the germline ends. Germline V gene data show CDR1 as SEHNR and CDR2 as FQNEAQ (reference sequence). The CDR3 totals 11 residues. This CDR3 is CAVPFGIEQYF. CDR3 DNA: TGTGCCGTCCCATTTGGGATCGAGCAGTACTTC.

The chain joins TRBV7-3 to TRBJ2-7; 11 nucleotides align to TRBD2. The trim removed 5 bases at V and 5 bases at J, leaving 8 bases unmatched. CDR1 and CDR2 (germline): SGHTA, FQGTGA. This CDR3 region has 15 residues. The CDR3 region has the DNA TGTGCCAGCAGCCCAAGACTAGCGGGAACTCACGAGCAGTACTTC. This encodes CASSPRLAGTHEQYF.

This clonotype came up many times. The chain links TRBV19 to TRBJ1-1; TRBD1 might be the D (6 bases). Germline V gene sequence: CDR1 LNHDA, CDR2 SQIVND (reference sequence). V was cut by 5 bases and J by 3 bases, with 10 bases left in between. There are 13 residues in the CDR3. CDR3 sequence reads: CASSYREDTEAFF. The CDR3 region has the DNA TGTGCCAGTAGTTACAGGGAGGACACTGAAGCTTTCTTT. Full variable domain (outside the CDR3, taken from reference TRBV19 and TRBJ1-1): DGGITQSPKYLFRKEGQNVTLSCEQNLNHDAMYWYRQDPGQGLRLIYYSQIVNDFQKGDIAEGYSVSREKKESFPLTVTSAQKNPTAFYLCASSYREDTEAFFGQGTRLTVV.

In regard to this clonotype: Without the conserved terminal phenylalanine or tryptophan, this CDR3 likely stems from a read error. The DNA is omitted, as the CDR3 cannot be located on it reliably, and the CDR3 follows TCRdb's listing. The genes are TRBV6-2 or TRBV6-3 and TRBJ1-1; the table's TRBD1 call for D was not verified on the DNA. Including both end residues, the CDR3 is 21 amino acids long. CDR1 is MNHEY, CDR2 SVGEGT, per germline. CDR3 in amino acids: CASSPTGVNTEAFFGQGTRAT.

This clonotype was seen repeatedly, ten times or more. The V gene is TRBV7-2, the J gene TRBJ1-1, with D uncertain. The CDR3 runs 13 residues. The ends were cut back, 5 bases at V and 5 bases at J, with 12 bases in the middle. CDR1 and CDR2 (germline): SGHTA, FQGNSA. CDR3: CASSPQRETEAFF. The CDR3 nucleotides read TGTGCCAGCAGCCCTCAGAGGGAAACTGAAGCTTTCTTT.

A word on this clonotype: A much larger clonotype is one base distant, so this may be a read error. The conserved phenylalanine or tryptophan normally closing the CDR3 is absent here, so this likely arose from a read error. V is TRBV28 and J is TRBJ1-1; D is ambiguous. Germline-derived CDR1 and CDR2 are MDHEN and SYDVKM. Trimming pared 5 bases from V and 6 bases from J, leaving 13 bases between. CDR3 length: 13 residues. CDR3 coding DNA: TGTGCCAGCAGTGTCCAGGCGGACGCTGAAGCTTTCTCT. Translating gives CASSVQADAEAFS.

In the case of this clonotype: A single base separates this from a much larger clone, so it may be a read error. The J gene is TRBJ2-7, the V gene TRBV28; 9 positions agree with TRBD1. The CDR3 loop spans 14 amino acids. Germline V CDR1 and CDR2: MDHEN, SYDVKM. The DNA of the CDR3 is TGTGCCGGCAGTTTACAGGGGGCAGTCTACGAGCAGTACTTC. It translates to CAGSLQGAVYEQYF.

A note on this clonotype: A junction boundary mismatches the germline segment, possibly from a read error. J is TRBJ2-7 and V is TRBV30; D is perhaps TRBD2 (6 bases). Germline lookup yields CDR1 GTSNPN and CDR2 SVGIG (reference sequence). The CDR3 is 11 residues long. The CDR3 bases are TGCGCAGGGAGGTGGAACTACGAGCAGTACTTC. It encodes CAGRWNYEQYF.

This clonotype was observed at least ten times. This chain joins TRBV27 and TRBJ1-1, with 8 bases that match TRBD1. The length of the CDR3 is 16 residues. The trim removed 5 bases at V and 1 base at J, leaving 9 bases unmatched. The germline CDR1 and CDR2 sequences are MNHEY and SMNVEV (reference sequence). The CDR3 is CASSRVQGAWNTEAFF. CDR3 DNA: TGTGCCAGCAGTCGGGTCCAGGGGGCTTGGAACACTGAAGCTTTCTTT.

A word on this clonotype: It may be a read error: a sequence one base away is much more abundant. This chain connects TRBV15 to TRBJ2-7; TRBD2 matches at 9 bases. CDR1 and CDR2 (germline): LNHNV, YYDKDF (reference sequence). V trimming: 1 base; J trimming: 6 bases; junction bases outside the gene matches: 4. CDR3 length: 14 residues. Here the CDR3 reads CATSRVRREGEQYF. The CDR3 DNA follows: TGTGCCACCAGCAGAGTTCGGCGGGAGGGCGAGCAGTACTTC.

This chain links TRBV6-2 or TRBV6-3 with TRBJ1-4; no firm D call. The CDR3 is 19 residues long. Trimming cost V 2 bases and J 3 bases, with 22 bases left between them. Germline V gene data show CDR1 as MNHEY and CDR2 as SVGEGT. This chain's CDR3 is CASSYNSPYIETANEKLFF. The CDR3 DNA reads as TGTGCCAGCAGTTACAACAGCCCGTATATTGAGACGGCTAATGAAAAACTGTTTTTT.

This chain joins TRBV19 and TRBJ1-1; weak D call: TRBD1 (5 bases). Germline CDR1 is LNHDA and CDR2 is SQIVND (reference sequence). CDR3 length: 16 residues. The V gene lost 4 bases and the J gene lost 2 bases, with 17 bases spanning the gap. The CDR3 protein is CASSTKRDPPNTEAFF. CDR3 coding DNA: TGTGCCAGTAGTACAAAAAGGGACCCTCCAAACACTGAAGCTTTCTTT.

This clonotype was detected many times. This rearrangement joins TRBV27 to TRBJ1-4; 8 bases are shared with TRBD1. The germline V gene has CDR1 MNHEY and CDR2 SMNVEV (reference sequence). V trimming: 5 bases; J trimming: 7 bases; junction bases outside the gene matches: 6. There are 14 residues in the CDR3. CDR3: CASSLTGGSEKLFF. The CDR3 DNA follows: TGTGCCAGCAGTCTTACAGGGGGGAGTGAAAAACTGTTTTTT. The whole variable domain, filled in from reference TRBV27 and TRBJ1-4, reads EAQVTQNPRYLITVTGKKLTVTCSQNMNHEYMSWYRQDPGLGLRQIYYSMNVEVTDKGDVPEGYKVSRKEKRNFPLILESPSPNQTSLYFCASSLTGGSEKLFFGSGTQLSVL.

The chain combines TRBV7-2 with TRBJ1-2; D may be TRBD1 (6 bases). Trimming removed 0 bases from V and 4 bases from J, with 15 bases in between. Germline-derived CDR1 and CDR2 are SGHTA and FQGNSA. The length of the CDR3 is 16 residues. CDR3 DNA sequence: TGTGCCAGCAGCTTAGCCCCTACAGGGAGGAGCTATGGCTACACCTTC. This gives the protein CASSLAPTGRSYGYTF.